Described below is a single TCR beta chain sequence and its context. Sequencing used immunoSEQ multiplex PCR; TCRdb keeps in-frame clones, though not all of them. The data contain approximately 700,000 clones, roughly 72% of them singletons. The CDR3 has 16 amino acids. V gave up 4 bases and J gave up 6 bases; unmatched junction bases: 7. Germline lookup yields CDR1 LNHDA and CDR2 SQIVND (reference sequence). The data were obtained in a study of shared clonotypes between healthy human individuals. The specimen sequenced was memory CD4+ T cells sorted from blood. The subset: CD45RA-negative fraction. V gene TRBV19 combines with J gene TRBJ1-5, with 12 positions matching TRBD1. The clonotype comes from a woman under 40 in good health. CDR3 residues: CASSSGTGGLRQPQHF. DNA for the CDR3: TGTGCCAGTAGTAGCGGGACAGGGGGCTTGCGTCAGCCCCAGCATTTT.